The present TCR beta chain was sequenced within a study of beta chain features in type 1 diabetes. On the study more broadly: Approximately 100 million sorted cells were examined across all samples. Study observations and caveats: In comparison with healthy donors, patients had naive, central memory and Treg TCRB repertoires that appeared more similar. Shortening of TCRB CDR3s, moderate but significant, appeared in all four CD4+ subsets of Type 1 diabetes patients.

Expressed TCRB transcripts were sequenced, since all the RNA that had been isolated was reverse transcribed. The assay was immunoSEQ multiplex PCR, and TCRdb's table has in-frame clones only and misses some. Among about 740,000 clones listed, under 15% were seen once. Germline CDR1 is MGHRA and CDR2 is YSYEKL. The length of the CDR3 is 18 residues. J lost 1 base, V lost 5 bases, and 13 bases had no gene match. Notes on this clone: The antigen remains undetermined.

Naive, central memory, regulatory and stem cell-like memory cells within the CD4+ compartment were sorted using CD45RO/CCR7/CD25/CD127/CD95/CD27. The chain is built from TRBV4-1 and TRBJ2-3; 9 bases match TRBD2. The source is a young man with type 1 diabetes. Specimen: naive CD4+ T cells from blood. CDR3 coding DNA: TGCGCCAGCAGCGAAGGGGTTTTCCGACTAGCGGGCACAGATACGCAGTATTTT. Its protein is CASSEGVFRLAGTDTQYF.